These 18 T cell receptor beta chains share one sample of origin, sequenced in a study of beta chain features in type 1 diabetes. The study reverse transcribed the entire isolated RNA, so it sequenced expressed TCRB transcripts. Sequencing was performed with immunoSEQ multiplex PCR; in TCRdb, only in-frame clones are kept and a portion is missing. The sample records 900,000 or so clones, 15% to 20% being singletons. Sequencing used naive CD4+ T cells from blood. The source of these receptors is a woman aged 18-35 years in good health.

This clone was counted only a few times. CDR3 nucleotides: TGTGCCAGCAGCAGGGACGCTAACTATGGCTACACCTTC. This gives the protein CASSRDANYGYTF. The chain employs TRBV5-4 and TRBJ1-2, with D possibly being TRBD1 (5 bases). CDR1 is SGHNT and CDR2 is YYREEE in the germline V gene (reference sequence). This CDR3 has 13 amino acids. Trimming pared 4 bases from V and 0 bases from J, leaving 7 bases between.

CDR3 bases: TGCGCCAGCAGCCAAGAGGGACAGCCCTCCACCTTC. Amino acid sequence: CASSQEGQPSTF. This chain connects TRBV4-3 to TRBJ1-2; TRBD1 matches at 7 bases. With V trimmed by 0 bases and J by 13 bases, 5 bases remained unmatched. Germline assignment: CDR1 LGHNA and CDR2 YSLEER. This CDR3 spans 12 amino acids.

This clone was recorded a few times. The J gene is TRBJ2-7, the V gene TRBV19; the match to TRBD2 covers 8 bases. The CDR3 sequence is 15 residues long. The V gene's germline CDR1 is LNHDA and CDR2 SQIVND (reference sequence). The J segment lost 5 bases and the V segment lost 4 bases, leaving 10 bases of the junction unmatched. CDR3 DNA: TGTGCCAGTAGTAGCCCCGGGAGCGGGAGAGACGAGCAGTACTTC. This encodes CASSSPGSGRDEQYF.

The chain employs TRBV27 and TRBJ2-1, with a weak D call TRBD1 (5 bases). The CDR3 has 14 residues. Germline loops: CDR1 MNHEY, CDR2 SMNVEV (reference sequence). V shed 0 bases and J shed 5 bases, with 8 bases lying between them. CDR3 nucleotide sequence: TGTGCCAGCAGTTTATCTGGCAGGGACAATGAGCAGTTCTTC. This sequence encodes CASSLSGRDNEQFF.

The J gene is TRBJ2-7, the V gene TRBV28; D is unclear. CDR3 length: 13 residues. Germline V gene sequence: CDR1 MDHEN, CDR2 SYDVKM. V was shortened by 5 bases and J by 3 bases, with 11 bases between the two germline ends. The CDR3 loop reads CASSVGLLYEQYF. The CDR3 DNA is TGTGCCAGCAGTGTGGGTTTGCTCTACGAGCAGTACTTC.

This clone was seen only a few times. The sample holds other DNA sequences that translate to the same CDR3. The rearrangement uses TRBV29-1 and TRBJ2-2; no reliable D call. V was trimmed by 3 bases and J by 7 bases, leaving 6 bases between them. Germline V gene data show CDR1 as SQVTM and CDR2 as ANQGSEA. This CDR3 has 11 residues. The CDR3 is CSVDRGGELFF. The CDR3 region has the DNA TGCAGCGTTGATAGAGGCGGGGAGCTGTTTTTT.

The chain carries TRBV28 and TRBJ2-1; D unresolved. The CDR3 covers 12 residues. In germline, CDR1 is MDHEN, CDR2 SYDVKM. V lost 4 bases, J lost 7 bases, and 8 bases lay in between. This CDR3 is CASSSTPNEQFF. CDR3 bases: TGTGCCAGCAGTTCGACACCGAATGAGCAGTTCTTC.

DNA of the CDR3: TGTGCCAGCAGCGTCTCGACAGGGAGGTTGGCTGAAGCTTTCTTT. As protein: CASSVSTGRLAEAFF. The rearrangement links TRBV9 to TRBJ1-1, with TRBD1 matching over 7 bases. V lost 2 bases and J lost 6; bases outside the gene matches: 10. Germline V lookup: CDR1 SGDLS, CDR2 YYNGEE. This CDR3 is built from 15 residues.

This clone has more than one count but fewer than ten. The chain links TRBV5-1 to TRBJ2-1; the match to TRBD2 covers 11 bases. From germline, CDR1 is SGHRS and CDR2 YFSETQ. Trimming cost V 0 bases and J 3 bases; bases outside gene matches: 2. The CDR3 totals 16 residues. The CDR3 here is CASSLAGTSGYNEQFF. CDR3 nucleotides: TGCGCCAGCAGCTTGGCCGGGACTAGCGGCTACAATGAGCAGTTCTTC.

J is TRBJ2-7 and V is TRBV7-2; D perhaps matches TRBD1 (5 bases). Germline V CDR1 and CDR2: SGHTA, FQGNSA. The CDR3 runs 16 residues. The V end was cut by 2 bases, the J end by 3 bases, with 17 bases between. CDR3 in amino acids: CASSLSWTHLYYEQYF. The CDR3 bases are TGTGCCAGCAGCTTATCTTGGACACATCTCTACTACGAGCAGTACTTC.

This clone was recorded once. The chain employs TRBV10-3 and TRBJ2-1; 14 bases match TRBD2. Germline values: CDR1 ENHRY, CDR2 SYGVKD. V lost 0 bases, J lost 14 bases, and 9 bases stayed unmatched. The CDR3 runs 16 residues. The CDR3 reads CAISESTSGRAGREFF. Written as DNA, the CDR3 is TGTGCCATCAGTGAGTCGACTAGCGGGAGGGCCGGGAGGGAGTTCTTC.

The rearrangement links TRBV18 to TRBJ1-2; D is perhaps TRBD1 (5 bases). The CDR3 has 16 amino acids. Germline V CDR1 and CDR2: KGHSH, LQKENI. The germline V and J ends were trimmed by 3 bases and 4 bases, with 18 bases remaining between them. The CDR3 is CASSPPGPRDTYGYTF. The CDR3 nucleotides are TGTGCCAGCTCACCGCCGGGACCCAGGGATACCTATGGCTACACCTTC.

This clone was observed a few times. V usage is TRBV29-1 and J usage is TRBJ2-3; 8 nucleotides line up with TRBD1. Germline CDR1 and CDR2: SQVTM and ANQGSEA. V lost 8 bases to trimming and J lost 1 base; unmatched junction nucleotides: 5. CDR3 size: 13 residues. Here the CDR3 reads CSMGQAGTDTQYF. The CDR3 DNA follows: TGCAGCATGGGACAGGCGGGCACAGATACGCAGTATTTT.

The table lists this clone with a few counts. The rearrangement links TRBV7-9 to TRBJ2-6, with D possibly being TRBD1 (6 bases). This CDR3 has 18 amino acids. Germline CDR1 reads SEHNR; CDR2 reads FQNEAQ (reference sequence). Trimming cost V 5 bases and J 0 bases, with 17 bases left between them. The CDR3 spells CASSTYRDILSGANVLTF. As DNA, the CDR3 is TGTGCCAGCAGCACTTACCGGGACATTCTCTCTGGGGCCAACGTCCTGACTTTC.

In this sample, this clone turned up a few times. V is TRBV28 and J is TRBJ2-2, with D tentatively TRBD2 (6 bases). CDR3 length: 15 residues. The V end was cut by 2 bases, the J end by 3 bases, with 10 bases between. Germline loops: CDR1 MDHEN, CDR2 SYDVKM. CDR3 DNA sequence: TGTGCCAGCAGTTTAGTGGCTAGCGACACCGGGGAGCTGTTTTTT. The encoded protein is CASSLVASDTGELFF.

The table lists this clone with a few counts. The rearrangement joins TRBV4-2 to TRBJ2-6; D perhaps matches TRBD1 (5 bases). Deletions cut 5 bases from V and 0 bases from J, with 17 bases between. This CDR3 has 18 residues. Per the germline V gene, CDR1 is LGHNA and CDR2 is YNFKEQ. This chain's CDR3 is CASSTHQGSFSGANVLTF. The CDR3 DNA sequence: TGTGCCAGCAGCACTCACCAGGGTTCCTTCTCTGGGGCCAACGTCCTGACTTTC.

The genes are TRBV7-9 and TRBJ2-1; D might be TRBD1 (5 bases). There are 14 residues in the CDR3. The germline V gene encodes CDR1 SEHNR and CDR2 FQNEAQ (reference sequence). V shed 5 bases and J shed 7 bases, with 15 bases lying between them. The CDR3 DNA reads TGTGCCAGCAGCCTAGTAACCCCAGGGAATGAGCAGTTCTTC. It translates to CASSLVTPGNEQFF.

The chain uses TRBV5-1 and TRBJ1-2; TRBD1 matches at 7 bases. V shed 2 bases, J shed 4 bases, and the junction held 8 bases outside the gene matches. Per the germline V gene, CDR1 is SGHRS and CDR2 is YFSETQ. CDR3 size: 15 residues. CDR3 sequence reads: CASSFNSGGPYGYTF. CDR3 nucleotides: TGCGCCAGCAGCTTCAATTCAGGGGGGCCCTATGGCTACACCTTC.